These T cell receptor beta chains were read from a single sample in a study of shared clonotypes between healthy human individuals. Profiling relied on immunoSEQ multiplex PCR, and the TCRdb table lists in-frame clones only, not all of them. The sample consists of about half a million clones, roughly 80% of them appearing once. The specimen sequenced was PBMCs. All receptors derive from a woman aged 40 to 49 in good health. Some clones in this sample may be carry-over from other donors' samples. The CDR3 runs from the conserved cysteine through the conserved F or W. A D gene is named only where the DNA matches it firmly. Not all rows give a size; the values are once, few, many and, for expanded clones, a class.

J gene: TRBJ2-2; V gene: TRBV7-8; D gene: TRBD2; clone size: once; CDR3 protein: CASSTSGRVPGELFF; CDR3 DNA: TGTGCCAGCAGTACTAGCGGGAGGGTACCCGGGGAGCTGTTTTTT
J gene: TRBJ1-1; V gene: TRBV5-1; D gene: -; clone size: -; CDR3 protein: CASSLTAYMNTEAFF; CDR3 DNA: TGCGCCAGCAGCTTAACAGCGTACATGAACACTGAAGCTTTCTTT
J gene: TRBJ2-2; V gene: TRBV28; D gene: TRBD2; clone size: -; CDR3 protein: CASRGGRAGTGELFF; CDR3 DNA: TGTGCCAGTAGGGGCGGGAGGGCCGGCACCGGGGAGCTGTTTTTT
J gene: TRBJ2-3; V gene: TRBV5-8; D gene: TRBD2; clone size: -; CDR3 protein: CASSRTSGTSTDTQYF; CDR3 DNA: TGTGCCAGCAGCCGGACTAGCGGGACTAGCACAGATACGCAGTATTTT
J gene: TRBJ2-7; V gene: TRBV5-1; D gene: TRBD2; clone size: -; CDR3 protein: CVSSLGTSGKPGEDEQYF; CDR3 DNA: TGCGTCAGCAGCCTTGGGACTAGCGGGAAACCGGGGGAAGACGAGCAGTACTTC
J gene: TRBJ2-5; V gene: TRBV6-4; D gene: -; clone size: -; CDR3 protein: CASSREGGETQYF; CDR3 DNA: TGTGCCAGCAGTCGAGAAGGGGGGGAGACCCAGTACTTC
J gene: TRBJ2-2; V gene: TRBV4-2; D gene: TRBD1; clone size: -; CDR3 protein: CASSPLYISPGTGKRWSDTGELFF; CDR3 DNA: TGTGCCAGCAGCCCCCTGTATATATCGCCCGGGACAGGCAAAAGGTGGTCGGACACCGGGGAGCTGTTTTTT
J gene: TRBJ2-7; V gene: TRBV25-1; D gene: -; clone size: -; CDR3 protein: CASSDPRRTYEQYF; CDR3 DNA: TGTGCCAGCAGTGACCCCAGGAGGACCTACGAGCAGTACTTC
J gene: TRBJ2-7; V gene: TRBV4-3; D gene: -; clone size: -; CDR3 protein: CASSQVAGFGTDYEQYF; CDR3 DNA: TGCGCCAGCAGCCAAGTTGCCGGGTTTGGGACGGACTACGAGCAGTACTTC
J gene: TRBJ2-4; V gene: TRBV7-2; D gene: -; clone size: -; CDR3 protein: CASSARGALLDIQYF; CDR3 DNA: TGTGCCAGCAGCGCCCGAGGGGCTCTCTTGGACATTCAGTACTTC
J gene: TRBJ2-7; V gene: TRBV4-1; D gene: -; clone size: -; CDR3 protein: CASSQVSYGWRSSYEQYF; CDR3 DNA: TGCGCCAGCAGCCAAGTTTCTTACGGGTGGAGGAGCTCCTACGAGCAGTACTTC
J gene: TRBJ1-1; V gene: TRBV18; D gene: -; clone size: -; CDR3 protein: CASSRSQGMNTEAFF; CDR3 DNA: TGTGCCAGCTCAAGGTCGCAGGGGATGAACACTGAAGCTTTCTTT
J gene: TRBJ1-1; V gene: TRBV2; D gene: TRBD1; clone size: -; CDR3 protein: CASSDRQGMNTEAFF; CDR3 DNA: TGTGCCAGCAGTGATAGACAGGGAATGAACACTGAAGCTTTCTTT
J gene: TRBJ2-3; V gene: TRBV5-1; D gene: -; clone size: -; CDR3 protein: CASSLEGDADTQYF; CDR3 DNA: TGCGCCAGCAGCTTGGAGGGAGACGCAGATACGCAGTATTTT
J gene: TRBJ1-5; V gene: TRBV28; D gene: TRBD1; clone size: -; CDR3 protein: CASSPGQGYQPQHF; CDR3 DNA: TGTGCCAGCAGTCCGGGACAGGGGTATCAGCCCCAGCATTTT
J gene: TRBJ1-2; V gene: TRBV27; D gene: TRBD1; clone size: few; CDR3 protein: CASSREGTGGFYGYTF; CDR3 DNA: TGTGCCAGCAGTCGCGAAGGGACAGGGGGCTTCTATGGCTACACCTTC
J gene: TRBJ2-1; V gene: TRBV4-3; D gene: TRBD2; clone size: -; CDR3 protein: CASSQARGGNNEQFF; CDR3 DNA: TGCGCCAGCAGCCAGGCGCGGGGGGGGAACAATGAGCAGTTCTTC
J gene: TRBJ2-7; V gene: TRBV28; D gene: TRBD1; clone size: many; CDR3 protein: CASSLAGTGIYEQYF; CDR3 DNA: TGTGCCAGCAGTTTGGCCGGGACAGGGATCTACGAGCAGTACTTC